This T cell receptor (beta chain) was identified in a study of identical twins. Note on this clonotype: Antigen unknown.

TCRdb independently ran MiXCR on the 5' RACE reads; one entry per CDR3 protein. The sample lists more than 400,000 distinct CDR3 sequences; approximately 16% were seen once. CDR3 size: 15 residues. Germline V gene lookup returns CDR1 SGHRS and CDR2 YFSETQ. Trimming shortened V by 2 bases and J by 2 bases, and 14 bases separated the two germline ends. Study conclusions and caveats: An excess of low generation probability was shown by twin-shared out-of-frame alpha sequences. It was out-of-frame TCR alpha sharing in monozygotic twins that models underestimated. Within cord blood, abundant beta clonotypes carried fewer insertions, but memory repertoires showed no such trend.

This sample was also put to use in a study of yellow fever vaccine responses in identical twins.

This TCR came from a woman aged 18-35 years in good health. Sample: CD4+ T cells sorted from blood. The chain recombines TRBV5-1 with TRBJ2-7; a weak D match, TRBD2 (6 bases). The CDR3 here is CASSFGLAPPYEQYF. Here the CDR3 DNA reads TGCGCCAGCAGCTTCGGGCTAGCGCCTCCCTACGAGCAGTACTTC.